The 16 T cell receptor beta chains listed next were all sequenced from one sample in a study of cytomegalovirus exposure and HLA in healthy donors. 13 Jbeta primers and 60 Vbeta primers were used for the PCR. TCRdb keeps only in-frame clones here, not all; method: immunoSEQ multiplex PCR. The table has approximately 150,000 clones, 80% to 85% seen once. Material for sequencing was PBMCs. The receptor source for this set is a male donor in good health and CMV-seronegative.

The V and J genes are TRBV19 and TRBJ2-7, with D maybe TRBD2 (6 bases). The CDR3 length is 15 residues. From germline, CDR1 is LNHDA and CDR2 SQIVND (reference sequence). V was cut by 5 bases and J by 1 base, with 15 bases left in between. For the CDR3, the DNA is TGTGCCAGTAGTGGCTCGGGACTCCTTTCCTACGAGCAGTACTTC. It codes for CASSGSGLLSYEQYF.

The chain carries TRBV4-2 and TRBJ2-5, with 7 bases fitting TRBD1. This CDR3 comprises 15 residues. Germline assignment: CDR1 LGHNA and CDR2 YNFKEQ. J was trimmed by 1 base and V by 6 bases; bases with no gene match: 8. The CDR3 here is CASSPGQTAQETQYF. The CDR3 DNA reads TGTGCCAGCAGTCCGGGACAGACAGCCCAAGAGACCCAGTACTTC.

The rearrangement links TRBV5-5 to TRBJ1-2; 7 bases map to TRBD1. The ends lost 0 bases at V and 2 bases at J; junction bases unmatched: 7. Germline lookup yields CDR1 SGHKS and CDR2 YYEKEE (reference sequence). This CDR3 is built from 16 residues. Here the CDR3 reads CASSLGKGARNYGYTF. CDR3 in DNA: TGTGCCAGCAGCTTGGGAAAGGGGGCCCGGAACTATGGCTACACCTTC.

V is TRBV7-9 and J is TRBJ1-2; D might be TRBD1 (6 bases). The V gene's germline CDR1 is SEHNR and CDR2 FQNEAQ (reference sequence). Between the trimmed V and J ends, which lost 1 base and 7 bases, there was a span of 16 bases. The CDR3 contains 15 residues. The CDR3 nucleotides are TGTGCCAGCAGCTTAGAAGGCCAGGGGATCGGTGGCTACACCTTC. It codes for CASSLEGQGIGGYTF.

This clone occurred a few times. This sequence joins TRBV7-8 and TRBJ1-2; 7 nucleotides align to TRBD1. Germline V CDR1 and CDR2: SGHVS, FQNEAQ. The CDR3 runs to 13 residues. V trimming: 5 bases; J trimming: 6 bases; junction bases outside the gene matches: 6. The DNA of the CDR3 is TGTGCCAGCAGCATTACAGGGGCGGATGGCTACACCTTC. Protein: CASSITGADGYTF.

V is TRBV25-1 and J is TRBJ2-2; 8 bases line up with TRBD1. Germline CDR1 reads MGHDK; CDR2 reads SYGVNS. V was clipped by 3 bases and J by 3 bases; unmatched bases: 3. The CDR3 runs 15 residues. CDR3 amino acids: CASSDRGRDTGELFF. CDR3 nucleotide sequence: TGTGCCAGCAGTGACAGGGGGCGCGACACCGGGGAGCTGTTTTTT.

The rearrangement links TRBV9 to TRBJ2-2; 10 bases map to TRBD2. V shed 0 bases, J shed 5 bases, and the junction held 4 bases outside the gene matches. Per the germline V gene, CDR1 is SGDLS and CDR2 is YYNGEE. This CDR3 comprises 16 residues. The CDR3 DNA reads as TGTGCCAGCAGCGTAGAGGTTAGCGGGGGGACCGGGGAGCTGTTTTTT. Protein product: CASSVEVSGGTGELFF.

CDR3 protein: CASSPDRGDYGYTF. The CDR3 DNA sequence: TGTGCCAGCAGCCCGGACAGGGGGGACTATGGCTACACCTTC. This rearrangement joins TRBV7-2 to TRBJ1-2, with 10 bases aligning to TRBD1. The length of the CDR3 is 14 residues. V shed 5 bases, J shed 3 bases, and the junction held 3 bases outside the gene matches. In germline, CDR1 is SGHTA, CDR2 FQGNSA.

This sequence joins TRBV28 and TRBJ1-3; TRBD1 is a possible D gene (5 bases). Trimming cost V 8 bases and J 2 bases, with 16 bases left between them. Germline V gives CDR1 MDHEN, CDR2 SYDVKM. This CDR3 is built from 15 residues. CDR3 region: CASFRPKGAGNTIYF. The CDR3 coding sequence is TGTGCCAGCTTCCGACCGAAAGGGGCTGGAAACACCATATATTTT.

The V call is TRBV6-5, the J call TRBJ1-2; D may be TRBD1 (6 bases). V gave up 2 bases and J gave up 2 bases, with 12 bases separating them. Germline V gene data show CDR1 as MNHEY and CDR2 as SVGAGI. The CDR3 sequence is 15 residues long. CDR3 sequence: CASSYLEQGNYGYTF. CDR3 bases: TGTGCCAGCAGTTACCTAGAACAGGGAAACTATGGCTACACCTTC.

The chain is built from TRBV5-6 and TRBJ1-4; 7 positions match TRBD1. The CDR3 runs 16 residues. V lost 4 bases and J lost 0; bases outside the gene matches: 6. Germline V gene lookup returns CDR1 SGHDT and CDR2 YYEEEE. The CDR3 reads CASSRGRGATNEKLFF. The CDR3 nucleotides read TGTGCCAGCAGCAGGGGGCGGGGGGCAACTAATGAAAAACTGTTTTTT.

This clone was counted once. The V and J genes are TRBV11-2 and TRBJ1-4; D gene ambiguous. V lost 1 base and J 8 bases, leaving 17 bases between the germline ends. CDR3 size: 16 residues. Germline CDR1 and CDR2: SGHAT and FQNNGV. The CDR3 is CASSLVSGLRNEKLFF. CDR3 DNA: TGTGCCAGCAGCTTAGTATCTGGACTAAGAAACGAAAAACTGTTTTTT.

In DNA, the CDR3 is TGCGCCAGCAGCCAGTCGGCAGGGCTTAATTCACCCCTCCACTTT. This sequence encodes CASSQSAGLNSPLHF. V and J are TRBV4-1 and TRBJ1-6, with D possibly matching TRBD1 (5 bases). Deletions cut 3 bases from V and 6 bases from J, with 12 bases between. Germline assignment: CDR1 MGHRA and CDR2 YSYEKL. This CDR3 region has 15 residues.

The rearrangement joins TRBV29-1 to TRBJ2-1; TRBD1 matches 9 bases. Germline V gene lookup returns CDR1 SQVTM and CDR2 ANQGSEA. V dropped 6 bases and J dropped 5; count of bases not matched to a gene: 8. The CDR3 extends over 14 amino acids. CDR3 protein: CSVTGDREHNEQFF. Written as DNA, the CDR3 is TGCAGCGTGACCGGGGACAGGGAACACAATGAGCAGTTCTTC.

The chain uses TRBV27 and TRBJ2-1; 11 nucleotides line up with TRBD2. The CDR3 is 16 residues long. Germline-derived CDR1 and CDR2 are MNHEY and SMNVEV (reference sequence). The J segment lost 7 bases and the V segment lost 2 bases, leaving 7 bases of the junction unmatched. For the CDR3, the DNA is TGTGCCAGCAGTTTAGGACTAGCGGGTACGGCGAATGAGCAGTTCTTC. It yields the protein CASSLGLAGTANEQFF.

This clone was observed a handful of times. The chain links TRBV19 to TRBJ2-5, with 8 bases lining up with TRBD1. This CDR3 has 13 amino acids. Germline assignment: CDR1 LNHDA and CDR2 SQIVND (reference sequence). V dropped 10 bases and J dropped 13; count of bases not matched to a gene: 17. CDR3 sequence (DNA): TGTGCCACTAGGCCCGGGACAGGACACGATCTGTACTTC. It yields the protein CATRPGTGHDLYF.